This T cell receptor beta chain was obtained from a study of blood T cell repertoires in COVID-19. The sample holds a few counts of this clone. Authors' methods: Reference gene primer amplification gave estimated nucleated cell counts. Here immunoSEQ multiplex PCR was the method, and the copy in TCRdb shows in-frame clones only, minus some. D and trimming come from the DNA, and the V and J calls and clone size come from that table. The data contain approximately 190,000 clones, under 85% of them singletons. The sequencing input was peripheral blood. This clonotype originated in a man between 60 and 75 years old with active or convalescent COVID-19.

CDR3 in amino acids: CASSLITGNTEAFF. For the CDR3, the DNA is TGTGCCAGCAGCTTAATTACAGGAAACACTGAAGCTTTCTTT. The V call is TRBV7-9, the J call TRBJ1-1; maybe TRBD1 (5 bases). The ends were cut back, 2 bases at V and 2 bases at J, with 9 bases in the middle. There are 14 residues in the CDR3. Germline values: CDR1 SEHNR, CDR2 FQNEAQ (reference sequence). The entire variable domain, with the rest obtained from reference TRBV7-9 and TRBJ1-1, is as follows: DTGVSQNPRHKITKRGQNVTFRCDPISEHNRLYWYRQTLGQGPEFLTYFQNEAQLEKSRLLSDRFSAERPKGSFSTLEIQRTEQGDSAMYLCASSLITGNTEAFFGQGTRLTVV.